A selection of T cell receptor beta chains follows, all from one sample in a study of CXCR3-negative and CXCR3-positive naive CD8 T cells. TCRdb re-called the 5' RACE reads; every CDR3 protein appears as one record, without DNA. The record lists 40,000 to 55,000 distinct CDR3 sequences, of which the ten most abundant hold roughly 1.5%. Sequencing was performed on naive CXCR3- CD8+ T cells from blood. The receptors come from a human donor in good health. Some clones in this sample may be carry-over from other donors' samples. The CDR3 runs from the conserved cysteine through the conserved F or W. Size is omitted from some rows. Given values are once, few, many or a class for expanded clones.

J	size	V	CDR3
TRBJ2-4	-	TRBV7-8	CASSFREAKNIQYF
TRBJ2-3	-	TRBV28	CASSLTSGSLLDTQYF
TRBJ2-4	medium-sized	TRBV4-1	CASSQDPPGEAKNIQYF
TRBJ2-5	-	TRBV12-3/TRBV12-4	CASSLDRQETQYF
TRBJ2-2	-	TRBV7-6	CASSLAFLEGASTGELFF
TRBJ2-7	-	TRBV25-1	CASGYSGPNYEQYF
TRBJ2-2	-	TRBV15	CATSRDTGELFF
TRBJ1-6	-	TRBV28	CASSSPHRGTGSPLHF
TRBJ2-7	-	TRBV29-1	CSVEEKDGYEQYF
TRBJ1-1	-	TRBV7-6	CASSSGQFDEAFF
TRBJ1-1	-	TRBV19	CASRVGTEAFF
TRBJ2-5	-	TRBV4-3	CASSGLVGPGETQYF
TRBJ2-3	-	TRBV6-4	CASSDSPGTDTQYF
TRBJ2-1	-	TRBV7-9	CASSPVGEGGPHNEQFF
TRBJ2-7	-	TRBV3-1	CASSQAIETGTDTYEQYF
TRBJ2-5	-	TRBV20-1	CSARDRFGRETQYF
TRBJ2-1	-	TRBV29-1	CSVEARDRGAYNEQFF
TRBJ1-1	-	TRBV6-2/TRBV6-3	CASSYPSEVAEAFF
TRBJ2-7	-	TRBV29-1	CSAQEGAAYEQYF
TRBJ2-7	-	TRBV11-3	CASSDRDTYEQYF
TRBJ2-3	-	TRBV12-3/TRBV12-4	CASSFGTDTQYF
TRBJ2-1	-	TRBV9	CASSPDGGRYNEQFF
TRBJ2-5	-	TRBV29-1	CSVLAGVQETQYF
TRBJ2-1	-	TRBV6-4	CASSESEVSNEQFF
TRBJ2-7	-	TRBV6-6	CASSYDIRAAEQYF
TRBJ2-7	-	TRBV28	CASSLQGAETYEQYF
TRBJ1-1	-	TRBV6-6	CASSFKTGGYTEAFF
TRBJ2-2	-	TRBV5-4	CASSLPAGELFF
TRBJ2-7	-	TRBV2	CASSEGRGYDYEQYF
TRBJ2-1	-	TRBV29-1	CSVGGLAGSVNEQFF
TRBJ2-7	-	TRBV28	CASSLGTSGSYEQYF
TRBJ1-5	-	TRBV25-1	CASSEKTDYSNQPQHF
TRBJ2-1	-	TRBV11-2	CASSLRREGPYNEQFF
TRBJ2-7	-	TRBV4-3	CASSQGLAHAYEQYF
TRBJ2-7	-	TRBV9	CASSVDRAGYEQYF
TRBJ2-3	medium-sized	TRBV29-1	CSVAGTSKATDTQYF
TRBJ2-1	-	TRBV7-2	CASSFLAGASYNEQFF
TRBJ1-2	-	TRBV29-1	CSVEDEAGGYTF
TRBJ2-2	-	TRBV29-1	CSVDPSGGANTGELFF
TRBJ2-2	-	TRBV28	CASSFKKRRDRVFTGELFF
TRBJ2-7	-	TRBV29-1	CSVEDGPVGEQYF
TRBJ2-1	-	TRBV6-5	CASSYLGREQFF
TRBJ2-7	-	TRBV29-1	CSVDGPGGYEQYF
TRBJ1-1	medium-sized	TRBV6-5	CASSYLSGTEGGWAFF
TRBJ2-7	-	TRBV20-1	CSARGRGNYEQYF
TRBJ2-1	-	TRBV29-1	CSVVGRSANPGQGNNEQFF
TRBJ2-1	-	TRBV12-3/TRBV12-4	CASSLAQIEQFF
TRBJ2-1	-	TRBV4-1	CASSQDDYNEQFF
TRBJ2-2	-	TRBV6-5	CASSYSASGAAGELFF
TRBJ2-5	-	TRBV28	CASSFGAAQETQYF
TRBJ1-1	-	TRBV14	CASSPWGQGVTEAFF
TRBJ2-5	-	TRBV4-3	CASSQGASGQETQYF
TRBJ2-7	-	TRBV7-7	CASSPGTGGAYEQYF
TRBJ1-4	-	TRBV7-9	CASSWKIGTAKLFF
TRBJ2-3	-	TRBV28	CASSLGGETDTQYF
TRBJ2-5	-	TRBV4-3	CASSQAGTGGSETQYF
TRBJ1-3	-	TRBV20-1	CSARGRDLRNTIYF